This TCR beta chain stems from a study of brain T cells in children with intractable seizures. Germline-derived CDR1 and CDR2 are SGHRS and YFSETQ. J was trimmed by 4 bases and V by 4 bases; bases with no gene match: 12. This CDR3 has 17 residues. Only cases whose brain tissue showed the highest T cell transcript signatures were sequenced. Patients received at least one anti-epileptic drug before surgery. Some clones are missing from TCRdb's copy, which holds only in-frame ones; the method was immunoSEQ multiplex PCR. The repertoire consists of around 41,000 clones, with more than 80% occurring once and the leading ten covering 5% to 6.5%.

The receptor was derived from a girl aged 2-10 years with tuberous sclerosis and intractable seizures. The chain recombines TRBV5-1 with TRBJ2-7; 12 bases match TRBD1. Sequenced here: peripheral blood, sampled at surgery. Here the CDR3 DNA reads TGCGCCAGCAGCCCCGACCCGGGACAGGGGGCAAGATACGAGCAGTACGTC. Protein sequence: CASSPDPGQGARYEQYV.